This T cell receptor (beta chain) was sequenced for a study of T cell responses to AZD1222 COVID-19 vaccine. Sequencing used immunoSEQ multiplex PCR; TCRdb keeps in-frame clones, though not all of them. The table lists 130,000 or so clones, around 90% of them singletons. CDR1 LGHDT and CDR2 YNNKEL come from the germline V gene (reference sequence). The CDR3 sequence is 21 residues long. V lost 0 bases and J lost 2, with 27 bases in between. The sample was peripheral blood, taken on day 0 of AZD1222 vaccination. This TCR was sampled from an adult in good health. The chain has TRBV3-1 (or the pseudogene TRBV3-2) and TRBJ2-3; D remains ambiguous. CDR3 nucleotides: TGTGCCAGCAGCCAAGAAGAGGCGACGGGTTACTCCTACACTTTCACAGATACGCAGTATTTT. Its translation: CASSQEEATGYSYTFTDTQYF.